The sample holds one count of the clone carrying this T cell receptor (beta chain). The antigen remains unidentified. The researchers produced TCR beta cDNA from 500 ng total RNA with a constant-region primer. Three nested multiplex PCR rounds of slightly modified ARM-PCR generated TCR beta libraries. For around 11 cycles apiece, the opening two PCR rounds ran with TRBV1-TRBV30 forward primers and a C-beta reverse primer. TCRdb re-called the multiplex PCR reads through MiXCR, storing one row per CDR3 protein. This sample carries 50,000 or so distinct CDR3 sequences, 65% to 85% of them seen once, and the ten largest clones take roughly 25%. CDR1 ENHRY and CDR2 SYGVKD come from the germline V gene. The CDR3 totals 13 residues. This sample was taken from a study of tumor-infiltrating lymphocytes in primary liver carcinoma. Turning to the study itself: The patient group consisted of men and women aged 30 to 69 years. Tumor lesions were T1-T3 N0M0 and spanned roughly 4.2 to 11 cm. The study's findings and limits: Compared with tumor region pairs, tumor-adjacent and tumor-blood pairs overlapped less. Tumors and blood were compared for top-250-clone fraction, and tumors had the significantly higher value (p = 0.039).

Each 20-30 mg portion of unsorted bulk tissue served as the source for co-extraction of RNA and DNA. The material sequenced was liver tumor tissue from sampling region 5. Regarding subset: tumor region T5, tumor centre. This TCR was recovered from a man in his forties with primary liver carcinoma and hepatitis B virus infection. V and J are TRBV10-3 and TRBJ2-7; tentative D call: TRBD2 (6 bases). For the CDR3, the DNA is TGTGCAAACTGTGGGGGGAGCTCCTACGAGCAGTACTTC. Translated: CANCGGSSYEQYF.